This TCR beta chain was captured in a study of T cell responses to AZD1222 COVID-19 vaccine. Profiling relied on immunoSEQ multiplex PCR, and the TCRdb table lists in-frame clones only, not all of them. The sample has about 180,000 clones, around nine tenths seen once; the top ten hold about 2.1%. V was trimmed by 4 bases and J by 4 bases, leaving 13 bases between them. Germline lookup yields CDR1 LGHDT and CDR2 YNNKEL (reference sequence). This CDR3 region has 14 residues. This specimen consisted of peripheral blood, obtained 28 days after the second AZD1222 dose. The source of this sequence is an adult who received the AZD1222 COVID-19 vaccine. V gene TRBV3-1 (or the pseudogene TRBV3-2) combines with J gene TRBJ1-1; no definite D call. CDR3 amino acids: CASSPQGRATEAFF. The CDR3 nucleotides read TGTGCCAGCAGCCCCCAAGGGCGGGCCACTGAAGCTTTCTTT.